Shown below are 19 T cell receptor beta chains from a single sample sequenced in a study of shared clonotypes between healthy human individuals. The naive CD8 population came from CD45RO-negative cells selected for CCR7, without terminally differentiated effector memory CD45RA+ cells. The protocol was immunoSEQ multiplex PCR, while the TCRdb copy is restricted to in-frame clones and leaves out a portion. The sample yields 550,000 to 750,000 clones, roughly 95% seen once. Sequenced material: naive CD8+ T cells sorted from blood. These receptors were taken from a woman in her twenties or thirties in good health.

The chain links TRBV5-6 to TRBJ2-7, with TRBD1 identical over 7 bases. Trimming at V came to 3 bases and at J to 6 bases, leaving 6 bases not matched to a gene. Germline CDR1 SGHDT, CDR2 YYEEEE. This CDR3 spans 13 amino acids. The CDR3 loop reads CASSWRRGSEQYF. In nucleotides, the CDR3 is TGTGCCAGCAGCTGGCGCAGGGGGTCCGAGCAGTACTTC.

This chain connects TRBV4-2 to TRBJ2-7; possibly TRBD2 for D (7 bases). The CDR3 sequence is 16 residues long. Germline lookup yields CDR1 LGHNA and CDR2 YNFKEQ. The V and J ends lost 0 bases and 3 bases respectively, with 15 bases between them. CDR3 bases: TGTGCCAGCAGCCAAGAGGGGGCGGGGACTATCTACGAGCAGTACTTC. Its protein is CASSQEGAGTIYEQYF.

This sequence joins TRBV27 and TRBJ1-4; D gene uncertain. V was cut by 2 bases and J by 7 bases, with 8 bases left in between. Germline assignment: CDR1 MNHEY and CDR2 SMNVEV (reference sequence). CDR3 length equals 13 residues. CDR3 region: CASSLMGSEKLFF. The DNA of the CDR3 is TGTGCCAGCAGTTTAATGGGGAGTGAAAAACTGTTTTTT.

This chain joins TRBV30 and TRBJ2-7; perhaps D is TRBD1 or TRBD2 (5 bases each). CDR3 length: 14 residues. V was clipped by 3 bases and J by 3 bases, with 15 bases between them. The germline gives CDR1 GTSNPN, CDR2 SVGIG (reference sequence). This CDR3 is CAWSLAGTDYEQYF. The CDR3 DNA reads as TGTGCCTGGAGCCTAGCCGGGACGGACTACGAGCAGTACTTC.

The CDR3 sequence is CASSQDPGAGDNEQFF. CDR3 nucleotide sequence: TGCGCCAGCAGCCAAGATCCCGGAGCGGGAGACAATGAGCAGTTCTTC. The V gene is TRBV4-1, the J gene TRBJ2-1; 8 nucleotides align to TRBD2. The germline CDR1 and CDR2 sequences are MGHRA and YSYEKL. This CDR3 is built from 16 residues. V lost 0 bases to trimming and J lost 5 bases; unmatched junction nucleotides: 6.

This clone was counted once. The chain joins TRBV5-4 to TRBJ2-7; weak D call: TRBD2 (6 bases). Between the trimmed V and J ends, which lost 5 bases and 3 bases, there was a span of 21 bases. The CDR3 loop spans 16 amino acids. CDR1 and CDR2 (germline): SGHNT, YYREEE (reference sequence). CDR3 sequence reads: CASSPLPGTPRYEQYF. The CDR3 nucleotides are TGTGCCAGCAGTCCTCTTCCCGGGACTCCTCGCTACGAGCAGTACTTC. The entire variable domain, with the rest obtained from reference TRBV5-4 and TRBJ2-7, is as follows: ETGVTQSPTHLIKTRGQQVTLRCSSQSGHNTVSWYQQALGQGPQFIFQYYREEENGRGNFPPRFSGLQFPNYSSELNVNALELDDSALYLCASSPLPGTPRYEQYFGPGTRLTVT.

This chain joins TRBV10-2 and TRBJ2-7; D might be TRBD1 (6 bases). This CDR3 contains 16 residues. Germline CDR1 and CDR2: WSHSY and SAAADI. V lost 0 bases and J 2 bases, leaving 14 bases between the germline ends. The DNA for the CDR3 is TGCGCCAGCAGTGAGTCGGCGTTCAGGGGTACCTACGAGCAGTACTTC. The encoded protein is CASSESAFRGTYEQYF.

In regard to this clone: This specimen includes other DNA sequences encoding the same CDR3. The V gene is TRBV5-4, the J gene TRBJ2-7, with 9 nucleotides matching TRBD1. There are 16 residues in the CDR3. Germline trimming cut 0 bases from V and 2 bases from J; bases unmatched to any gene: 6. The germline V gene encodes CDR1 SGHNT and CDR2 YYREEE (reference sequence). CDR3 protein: CASSLAGTGRTYEQYF. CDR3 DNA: TGTGCCAGCAGCTTGGCGGGGACAGGGCGTACCTACGAGCAGTACTTC.

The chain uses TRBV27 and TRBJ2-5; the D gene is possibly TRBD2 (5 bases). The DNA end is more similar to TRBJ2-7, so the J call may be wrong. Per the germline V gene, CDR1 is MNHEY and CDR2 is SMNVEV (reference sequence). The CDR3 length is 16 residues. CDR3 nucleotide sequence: TGTGCCAGCAGTCCGTCGAGCGGTGAAAGTGGCTACGAGCAGTACTTC. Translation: CASSPSSGESGYEQYF.

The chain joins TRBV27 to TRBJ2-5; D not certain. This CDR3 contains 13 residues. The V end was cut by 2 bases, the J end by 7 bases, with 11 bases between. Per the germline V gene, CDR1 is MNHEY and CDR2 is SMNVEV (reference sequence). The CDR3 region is CASSLGLRGTQYF. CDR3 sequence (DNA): TGTGCCAGCAGTTTAGGTCTTCGCGGGACCCAGTACTTC.

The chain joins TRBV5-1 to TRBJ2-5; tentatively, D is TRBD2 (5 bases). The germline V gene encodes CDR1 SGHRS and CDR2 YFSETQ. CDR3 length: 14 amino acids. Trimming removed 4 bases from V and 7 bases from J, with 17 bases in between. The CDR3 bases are TGCGCCAGCAGCCTCGACTCGATGGGGAGGACCCAGTACTTC. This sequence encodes CASSLDSMGRTQYF.

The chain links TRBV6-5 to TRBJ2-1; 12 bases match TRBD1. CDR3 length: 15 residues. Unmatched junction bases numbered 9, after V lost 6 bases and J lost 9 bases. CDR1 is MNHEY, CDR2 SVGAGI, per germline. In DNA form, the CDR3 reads TGTGCCAGCAGCCTCGGGGGACAGGGGGCAGTTGAGCAGTTCTTC. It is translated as CASSLGGQGAVEQFF.

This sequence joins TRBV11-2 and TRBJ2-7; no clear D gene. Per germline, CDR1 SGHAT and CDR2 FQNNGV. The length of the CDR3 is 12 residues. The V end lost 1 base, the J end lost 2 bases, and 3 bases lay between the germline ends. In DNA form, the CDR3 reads TGTGCCAGCAGCTTAGCCACCTACGAGCAGTACTTC. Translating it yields CASSLATYEQYF.

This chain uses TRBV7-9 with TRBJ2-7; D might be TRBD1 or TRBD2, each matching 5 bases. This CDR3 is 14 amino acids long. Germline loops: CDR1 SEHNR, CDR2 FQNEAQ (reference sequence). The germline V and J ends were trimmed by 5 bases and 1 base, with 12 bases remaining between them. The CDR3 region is CASSLGPLSYEQYF. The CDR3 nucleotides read TGTGCCAGCAGCCTGGGACCTCTTTCCTACGAGCAGTACTTC.

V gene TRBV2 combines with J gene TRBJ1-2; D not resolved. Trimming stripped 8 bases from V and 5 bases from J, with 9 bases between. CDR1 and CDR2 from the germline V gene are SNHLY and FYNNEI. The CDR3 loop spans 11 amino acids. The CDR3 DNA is TGTGCCAGCGGGGAGGTTTATGGCTACACCTTC. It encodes CASGEVYGYTF.

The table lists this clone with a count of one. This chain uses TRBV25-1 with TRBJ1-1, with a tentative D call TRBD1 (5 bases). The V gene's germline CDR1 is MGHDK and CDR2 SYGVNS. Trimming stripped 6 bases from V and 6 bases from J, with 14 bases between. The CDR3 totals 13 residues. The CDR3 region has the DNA TGTGCCAGCAGCCCGGGACGGAGAGCTGAAGCTTTCTTT. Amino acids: CASSPGRRAEAFF. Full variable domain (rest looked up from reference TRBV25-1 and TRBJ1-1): EADIYQTPRYLVIGTGKKITLECSQTMGHDKMYWYQQDPGMELHLIHYSYGVNSTEKGDLSSESTVSRIRTEHFPLTLESARPSHTSQYLCASSPGRRAEAFFGQGTRLTVV.

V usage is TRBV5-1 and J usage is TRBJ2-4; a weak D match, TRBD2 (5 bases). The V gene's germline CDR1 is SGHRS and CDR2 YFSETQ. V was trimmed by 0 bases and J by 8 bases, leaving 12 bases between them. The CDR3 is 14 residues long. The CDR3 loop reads CASSLGSDGDIQYF. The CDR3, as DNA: TGCGCCAGCAGCTTGGGCTCCGACGGGGACATTCAGTACTTC.

This chain's CDR3 is CASSEGAEGVETQYF. The CDR3 DNA reads as TGTGCCAGCAGTGAAGGGGCGGAGGGGGTAGAGACCCAGTACTTC. V and J are TRBV2 and TRBJ2-5; D tentatively fits TRBD1 or TRBD2 (6 bases each). The CDR3 has 15 amino acids. CDR1 and CDR2 (germline): SNHLY, FYNNEI. V was trimmed by 1 base and J by 4 bases, leaving 13 bases between them. Filled out from reference TRBV2 and TRBJ2-5, the complete variable domain reads EPEVTQTPSHQVTQMGQEVILRCVPISNHLYFYWYRQILGQKVEFLVSFYNNEISEKSEIFDDQFSVERPDGSNFTLKIRSTKLEDSAMYFCASSEGAEGVETQYFGPGTRLLVL.

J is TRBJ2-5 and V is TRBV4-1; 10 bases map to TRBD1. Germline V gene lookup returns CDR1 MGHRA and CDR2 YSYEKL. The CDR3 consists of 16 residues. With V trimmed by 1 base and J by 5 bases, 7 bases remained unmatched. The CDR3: CASSQVGGQGSETQYF. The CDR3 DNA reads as TGCGCCAGCAGCCAAGTCGGGGGACAGGGGTCGGAGACCCAGTACTTC.